This T cell receptor (beta chain) was recovered during a study of blood T cell repertoires in COVID-19. CDR1 and CDR2 (germline): SGHTA, FQGNSA. Trimming left V 2 bases short and J 6 bases short, with 11 bases between. This CDR3 region has 14 residues. Sequenced by immunoSEQ multiplex PCR; TCRdb stores in-frame clones only, minus some. The top ten hold 1.5% to 2% of the sample, which has 200,000 or so clones, 88% seen once. This receptor was identified in a man aged 65-85 years with acute or convalescent COVID-19. The genes are TRBV7-2 and TRBJ1-5; D is possibly TRBD1 (6 bases). Sequencing was performed on peripheral blood. CDR3 nucleotides: TGTGCCAGCAGCTTAAAATCGACAGGTCAGCCCCAGCATTTT. It yields the protein CASSLKSTGQPQHF.